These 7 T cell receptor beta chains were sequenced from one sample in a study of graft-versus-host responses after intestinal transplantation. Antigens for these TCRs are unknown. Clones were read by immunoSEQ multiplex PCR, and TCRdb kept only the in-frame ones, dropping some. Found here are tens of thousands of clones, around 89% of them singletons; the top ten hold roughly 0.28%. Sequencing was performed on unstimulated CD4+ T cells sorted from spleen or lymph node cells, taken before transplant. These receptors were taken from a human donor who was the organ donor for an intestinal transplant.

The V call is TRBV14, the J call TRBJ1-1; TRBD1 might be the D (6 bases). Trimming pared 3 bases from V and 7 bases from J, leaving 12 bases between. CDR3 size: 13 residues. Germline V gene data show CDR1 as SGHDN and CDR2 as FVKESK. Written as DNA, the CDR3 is TGTGCCAGCAGCCAGGACAGAGCGGATGAAGCTTTCTTT. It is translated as CASSQDRADEAFF.

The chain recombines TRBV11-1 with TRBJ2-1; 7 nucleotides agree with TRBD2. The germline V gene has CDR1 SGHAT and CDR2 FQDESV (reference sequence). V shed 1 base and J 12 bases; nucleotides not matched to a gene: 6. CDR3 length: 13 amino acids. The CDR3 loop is CASSLGGLHRQFF. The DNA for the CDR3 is TGTGCCAGCAGCTTAGGGGGACTACATAGGCAGTTCTTC.

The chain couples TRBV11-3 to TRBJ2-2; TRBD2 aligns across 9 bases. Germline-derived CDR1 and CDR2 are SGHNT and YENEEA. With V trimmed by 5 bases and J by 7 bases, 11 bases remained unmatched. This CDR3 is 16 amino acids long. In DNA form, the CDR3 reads TGTGCCAGCAGCCCGGGGCGGGGGGGCTACGGCGGGGAGCTGTTTTTT. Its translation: CASSPGRGGYGGELFF.

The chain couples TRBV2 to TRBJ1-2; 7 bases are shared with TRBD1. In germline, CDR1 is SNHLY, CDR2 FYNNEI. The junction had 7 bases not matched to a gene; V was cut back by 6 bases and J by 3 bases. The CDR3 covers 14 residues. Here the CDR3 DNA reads TGTGCCAGCAGGATACGAGGGGGCGACTATGGCTACACCTTC. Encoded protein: CASRIRGGDYGYTF.

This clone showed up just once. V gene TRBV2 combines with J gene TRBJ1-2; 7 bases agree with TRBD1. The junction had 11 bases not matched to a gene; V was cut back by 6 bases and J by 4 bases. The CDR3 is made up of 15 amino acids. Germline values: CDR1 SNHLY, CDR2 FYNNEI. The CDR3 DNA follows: TGTGCCAGCAGCGAAAACAGGGGTTCGCTCTATGGCTACACCTTC. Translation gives CASSENRGSLYGYTF.

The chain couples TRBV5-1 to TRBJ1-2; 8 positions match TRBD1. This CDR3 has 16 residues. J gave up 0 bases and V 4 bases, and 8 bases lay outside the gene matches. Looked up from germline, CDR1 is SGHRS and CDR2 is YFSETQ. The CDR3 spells CASSLVPGQANYGYTF. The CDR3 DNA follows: TGCGCCAGCAGCCTAGTGCCGGGACAGGCTAACTATGGCTACACCTTC.

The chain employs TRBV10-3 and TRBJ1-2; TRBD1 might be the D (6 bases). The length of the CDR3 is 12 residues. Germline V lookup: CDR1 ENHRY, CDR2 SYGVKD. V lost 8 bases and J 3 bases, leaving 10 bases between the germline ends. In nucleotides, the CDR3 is TGTGCCATCGGTAACAGGGACTATGGCTACACCTTC. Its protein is CAIGNRDYGYTF.